This TCR beta chain is from a study of blood T cell repertoires in COVID-19. Study details: Sites in the United States, Italy and Spain provided acute and convalescent COVID-19 samples. From T cells, B-cell-depleted T cells, or PBMCs came the material, which was cDNA or gDNA.

Study processing details: Amplification of reference gene primers was used by the study to estimate nucleated cell counts. Sequenced by immunoSEQ multiplex PCR; TCRdb stores in-frame clones only, minus some. The D gene and trimming were derived from the DNA, and the V and J assignments and clone size from that table. This sample has over 70,000 clones, with roughly 85% found just once. Seattle's cohort entered during active infection and was followed longitudinally. The CDR3 totals 10 residues. The V gene's germline CDR1 is SNHLY and CDR2 FYNNEI. The trim removed 5 bases at V and 13 bases at J, leaving 5 bases unmatched.

The specimen was peripheral blood. V is TRBV2 and J is TRBJ2-7; TRBD1 agrees at 7 bases. The receptor was isolated from a man in his 60s with COVID-19, enrolled during active disease. The CDR3, as DNA: TGTGCCAGCAGTCCCGGGACAGCTTACTTC. Translating it yields CASSPGTAYF.